Included here is one T cell receptor beta chain sequence, with context. This sample was taken from a study of high-grade serous ovarian cancer treatment subgroups. The CDR3 contains 14 residues. Germline V lookup: CDR1 SGHRS, CDR2 YFSETQ. The germline V and J ends were trimmed by 0 bases and 5 bases, with 8 bases remaining between them. Sequencing was performed with immunoSEQ multiplex PCR; in TCRdb, only in-frame clones are kept and a portion is missing. The sample shows several thousand clones, 60% to 80% of them seen only once. Tumor samples were obtained before definitive surgery or chemotherapy. The clonotype comes from a human patient with high-grade serous ovarian cancer. Sequenced material: tumor tissue. This chain links TRBV5-1 with TRBJ2-2; D may be TRBD1 (6 bases). The chain's CDR3 is CASSLGQVTGELFF. The CDR3 nucleotides read TGCGCCAGCAGCTTGGGACAGGTGACCGGGGAGCTGTTTTTT.